This TCR beta chain stems from a study of Graves' ophthalmopathy and Graves' hyperthyroidism listed by TCRdb under 2018. With respect to the entire study: Peripheral blood samples were taken at the time of initial diagnosis, before any treatment was given. To tell Graves' ophthalmopathy apart from Graves' hyperthyroidism, and to predict which patients would progress to ophthalmopathy, the study relied on TCR beta repertoire signatures. In total, 135 blood samples were TCR-sequenced: 43 ophthalmopathy, about 75 hyperthyroidism and approximately 17 hyperthyroidism-to-ophthalmopathy patients. A discovery set of 95 to 100 patients (approximately 45 ophthalmopathy, 55 to 60 stable hyperthyroidism) was enrolled to explore V-J signatures distinguishing ophthalmopathy from hyperthyroidism. The independent validation cohort included 18 to 20 hyperthyroidism patients plus 17 patients who later progressed from hyperthyroidism to ophthalmopathy. In roughly 6 hyperthyroidism patients, T-cell repertoires of thyroid tissue and blood were compared. After sampling, hyperthyroidism patients received methimazole starting at 30 mg daily, and ophthalmopathy patients received high-dose intravenous methylprednisolone. Broad study findings and their caveats: The 13-signature model separated ophthalmopathy from stable hyperthyroidism with approximately 90% sensitivity and 81% to 82% specificity in cross-validation, and 80%/75% in the test set. Sample size was not predetermined statistically, and investigators were not blinded to group allocation. Most of the expanded thyroid clonotypes with a frequency above 0.001 were also detected in blood, and it was suggested that the thyroid immune response may be reflected by blood repertoires. In validation, the model predicted ophthalmopathy progression with over 60% sensitivity and approximately 78% specificity; some 13 predicted patients were CT-confirmed with GO in a median of approximately six months.

TCR beta CDR3 regions were amplified from RNA transcripts for repertoire sequencing. A first-round RT-PCR used HTBI primers with the Qiagen OneStep RT-PCR kit, followed by a second-round multiplex PCR, size selection and purification. Sequencing of the libraries was carried out on an Illumina HiSeq2000 in paired-end mode with 100 bp reads. Under the source paper's analysis protocol: SOAPnuke was used to process the reads, throwing out any read that had adapters, had uncalled bases, had a mean Phred below 15, or lacked an exact constant-primer or identifier match. COPE v1.2.5 was used to merge the high-quality paired reads. Unique nucleotide sequences were defined as clonotypes and aligned to IMGT TRB V, D and J references using MiTCR v1.1. Analysis was restricted to V-J combinations with a frequency above 0.0001, which covered 99.2% of repertoires. For each V-J combination, a TCR clonal expansion and chaos score was defined as F50 clonal expansion divided by the chaos observed in the TCRdist matrix. Welch's t-statistics and random forest were used to narrow the features down to approximately twelve V-J combinations, which were then fed into a naive Bayes classifier. The Morisita-Horn index was used to measure how similar the thyroid and blood repertoires were. The public reads were run again by TCRdb, first through fastp at Q25 and then through MiXCR, and only productive beta chains were kept. Merged by CDR3 protein, the rows form single entries marked with the most common genes and DNA. The V and J calls and clone size come from TCRdb's table, not from the authors' own analysis. This sample lists almost 750,000 distinct CDR3 sequences; 35% to 50% were detected once. The leading ten clones occupy less than 55% of the sample.

From the cysteine through the phenylalanine, the CDR3 covers 15 amino acids. Of all the DNA, just the CDR3 is kept, 45 bases in frame from base 1. V is cut back by 5 bases and J by 2 bases, with 3 bases in the junction unmatched. As encoded in the germline V gene, CDR1 is SNHLY while CDR2 is FYNNEI. Details on this clonotype: The specificity of this receptor is unknown. Base qualities were left out, and no much larger clone turns up one base away.

Ophthalmopathy patients had moderately to severely active disease, Clinical Activity Score of at least 3, NOSPECS grade of at least 4, and disease duration under 3 months. Patients with other autoimmune diseases, uncontrolled infections, pregnancy or lactation were excluded from the study. Clinical symptoms, serum thyroxine, TRAb, thyroid ultrasound and orbital computed tomography were used for diagnosis. Using Ficoll-Paque density gradient centrifugation, PBMCs were isolated from 8.5 to 10 ml of fresh peripheral blood. Total RNA was extracted with Trizol reagent and quality-checked on an Agilent 2100 Bioanalyzer.

The source of this sequence is an adult man with Graves' ophthalmopathy. Specimen: peripheral blood. The sequence links TRBV2 to TRBJ2-1, with 10 central nucleotides matching TRBD2. The encoded CDR3 is CASSSLAGAYNEQFF. The DNA sequence reads TGTGCCAGCAGTAGCCTAGCGGGAGCCTACAATGAGCAGTTCTTC.